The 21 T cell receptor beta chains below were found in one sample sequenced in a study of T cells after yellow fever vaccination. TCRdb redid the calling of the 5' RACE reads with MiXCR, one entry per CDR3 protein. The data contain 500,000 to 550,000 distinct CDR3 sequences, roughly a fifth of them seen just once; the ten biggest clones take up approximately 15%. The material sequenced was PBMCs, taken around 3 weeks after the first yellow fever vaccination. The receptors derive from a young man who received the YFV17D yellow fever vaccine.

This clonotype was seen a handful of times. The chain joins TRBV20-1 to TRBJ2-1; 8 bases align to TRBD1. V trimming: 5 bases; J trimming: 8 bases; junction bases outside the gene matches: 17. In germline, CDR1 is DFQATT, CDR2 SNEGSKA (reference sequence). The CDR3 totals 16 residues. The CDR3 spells CSAAHRGVLAGDEQFF. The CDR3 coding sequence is TGCAGTGCTGCCCACAGGGGGGTCCTCGCAGGGGATGAGCAGTTCTTC.

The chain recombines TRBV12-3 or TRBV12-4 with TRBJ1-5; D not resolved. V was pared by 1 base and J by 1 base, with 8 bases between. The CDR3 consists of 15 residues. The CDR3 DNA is TGTGCCAGCAGTTTAGGCGAGTCCAGCAATCAGCCCCAGCATTTT. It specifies CASSLGESSNQPQHF.

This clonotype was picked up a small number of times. CDR3 region: CAWSVGVRFPNTEAFF. The CDR3 DNA follows: TGTGCCTGGAGTGTAGGGGTCAGGTTCCCGAACACTGAAGCTTTCTTT. The chain combines TRBV30 with TRBJ1-1; possibly TRBD1 for D (5 bases). CDR3 length equals 16 residues. CDR1 and CDR2 (germline): GTSNPN, SVGIG (reference sequence). The V and J ends lost 0 bases and 1 base respectively, with 15 bases between them.

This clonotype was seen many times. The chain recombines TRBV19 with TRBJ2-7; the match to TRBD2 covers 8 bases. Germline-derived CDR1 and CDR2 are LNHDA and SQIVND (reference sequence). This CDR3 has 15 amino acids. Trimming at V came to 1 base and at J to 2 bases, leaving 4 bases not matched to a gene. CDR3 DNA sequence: TGTGCCAGTAGTATAGTCGCGGGGGGCCCCTACGAGCAGTACTTC. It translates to CASSIVAGGPYEQYF.

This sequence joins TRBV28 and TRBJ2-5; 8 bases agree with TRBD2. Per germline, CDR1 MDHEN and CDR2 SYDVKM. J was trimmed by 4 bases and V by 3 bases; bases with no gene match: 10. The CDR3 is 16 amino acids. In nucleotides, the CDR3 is TGTGCCAGCAGTTTGGGAAGCGGGGGCGGGGGAGAGACCCAGTACTTC. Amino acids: CASSLGSGGGGETQYF.

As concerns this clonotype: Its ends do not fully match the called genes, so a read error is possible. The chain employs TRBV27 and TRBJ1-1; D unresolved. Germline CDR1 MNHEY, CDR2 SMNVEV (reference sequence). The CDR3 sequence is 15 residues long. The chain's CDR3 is CASILAGLLNTEAFF. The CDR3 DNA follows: TGTGCCAGCATTTTAGCGGGTCTACTGAACACTGAAGCTTTCTTT.

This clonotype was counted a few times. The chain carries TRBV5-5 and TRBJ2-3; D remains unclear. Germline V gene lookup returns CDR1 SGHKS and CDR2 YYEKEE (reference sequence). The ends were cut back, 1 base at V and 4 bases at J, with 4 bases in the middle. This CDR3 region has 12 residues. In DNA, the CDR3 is TGTGCCAGCAGCTTGAAGTCAGATACGCAGTATTTT. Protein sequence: CASSLKSDTQYF.

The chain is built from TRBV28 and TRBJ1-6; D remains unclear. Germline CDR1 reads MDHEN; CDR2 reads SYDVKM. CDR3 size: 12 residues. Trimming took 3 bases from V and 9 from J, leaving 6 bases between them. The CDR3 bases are TGTGCCAGCAGTTTTGGACGTTCACCCCTCCACTTT. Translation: CASSFGRSPLHF.

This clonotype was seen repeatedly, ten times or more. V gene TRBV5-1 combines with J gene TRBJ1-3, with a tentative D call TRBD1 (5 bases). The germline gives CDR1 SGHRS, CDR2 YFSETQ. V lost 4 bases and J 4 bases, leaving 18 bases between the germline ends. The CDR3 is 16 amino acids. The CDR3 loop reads CASSPGQGWPGNTIYF. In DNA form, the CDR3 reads TGCGCCAGCAGCCCGGGGCAGGGATGGCCAGGAAACACCATATATTTT.

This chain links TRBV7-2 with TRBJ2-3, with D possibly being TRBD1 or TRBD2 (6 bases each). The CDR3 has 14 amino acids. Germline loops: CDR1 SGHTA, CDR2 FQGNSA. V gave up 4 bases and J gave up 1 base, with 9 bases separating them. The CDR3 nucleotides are TGTGCCAGCAGCTGGGGGGCTCGCACAGATACGCAGTATTTT. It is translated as CASSWGARTDTQYF.

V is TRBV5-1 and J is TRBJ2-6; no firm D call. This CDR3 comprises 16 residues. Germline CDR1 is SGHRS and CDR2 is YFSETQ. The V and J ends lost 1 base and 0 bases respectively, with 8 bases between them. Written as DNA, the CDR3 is TGCGCCAGCAGCTTGCCGTGGGACTCTGGGGCCAACGTCCTGACTTTC. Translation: CASSLPWDSGANVLTF.

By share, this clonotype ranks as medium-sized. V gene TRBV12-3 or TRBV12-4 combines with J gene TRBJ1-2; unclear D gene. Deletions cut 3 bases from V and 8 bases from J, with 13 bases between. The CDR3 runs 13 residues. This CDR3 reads CASSFNSLRGYTF. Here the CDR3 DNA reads TGTGCCAGCAGTTTTAACAGCTTGAGGGGCTACACCTTC.

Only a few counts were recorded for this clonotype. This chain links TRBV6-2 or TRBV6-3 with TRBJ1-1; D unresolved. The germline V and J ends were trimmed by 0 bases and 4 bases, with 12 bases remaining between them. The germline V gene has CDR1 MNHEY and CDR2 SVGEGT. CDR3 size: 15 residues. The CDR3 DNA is TGTGCCAGCAGTTACTCGGAGGAGAATCTCACTGAAGCTTTCTTT. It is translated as CASSYSEENLTEAFF.

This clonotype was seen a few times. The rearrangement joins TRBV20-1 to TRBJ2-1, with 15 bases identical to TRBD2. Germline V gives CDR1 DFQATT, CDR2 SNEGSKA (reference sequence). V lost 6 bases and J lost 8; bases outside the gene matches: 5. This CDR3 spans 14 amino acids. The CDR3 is CSAVGLAGGDEQFF. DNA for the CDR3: TGCAGTGCCGTCGGACTAGCGGGGGGGGATGAGCAGTTCTTC.

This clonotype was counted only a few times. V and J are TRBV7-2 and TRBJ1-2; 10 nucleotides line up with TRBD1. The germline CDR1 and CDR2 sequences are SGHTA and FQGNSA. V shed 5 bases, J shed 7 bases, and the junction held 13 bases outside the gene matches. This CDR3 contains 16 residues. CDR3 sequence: CASSDSGDRGGGGYTF. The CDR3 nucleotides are TGTGCCAGCAGCGATAGTGGGGACAGGGGAGGAGGTGGCTACACCTTC.

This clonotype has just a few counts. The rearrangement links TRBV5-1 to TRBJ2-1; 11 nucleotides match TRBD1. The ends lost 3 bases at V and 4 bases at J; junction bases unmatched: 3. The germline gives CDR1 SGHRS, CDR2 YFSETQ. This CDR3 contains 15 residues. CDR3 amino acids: CASSWGDRGYNEQFF. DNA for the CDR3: TGCGCCAGCAGCTGGGGGGACAGGGGGTACAATGAGCAGTTCTTC.

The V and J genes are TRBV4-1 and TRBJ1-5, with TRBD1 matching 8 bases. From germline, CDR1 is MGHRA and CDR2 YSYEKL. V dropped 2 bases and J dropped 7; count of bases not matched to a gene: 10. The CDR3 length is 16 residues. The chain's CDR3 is CASSQPDRGFPQPQHF. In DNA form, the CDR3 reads TGCGCCAGCAGCCAACCAGACAGGGGCTTTCCCCAGCCCCAGCATTTT.

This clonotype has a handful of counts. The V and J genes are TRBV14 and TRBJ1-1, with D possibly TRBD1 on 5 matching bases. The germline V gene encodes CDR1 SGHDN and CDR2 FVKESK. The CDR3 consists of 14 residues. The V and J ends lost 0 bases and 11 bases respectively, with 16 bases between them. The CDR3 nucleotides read TGTGCCAGCAGCCAAGATCTGACGGGGGATGAGGCTTTCTTT. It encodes CASSQDLTGDEAFF.

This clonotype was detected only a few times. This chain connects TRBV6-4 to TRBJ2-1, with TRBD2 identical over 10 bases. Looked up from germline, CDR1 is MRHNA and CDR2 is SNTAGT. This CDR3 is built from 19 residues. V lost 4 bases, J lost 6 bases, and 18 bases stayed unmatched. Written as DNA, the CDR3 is TGTGCCAGCAGTGCTCTACCCCGGGAGCGGGGGGGCCAAAGCAATGAGCAGTTCTTC. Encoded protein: CASSALPRERGGQSNEQFF.

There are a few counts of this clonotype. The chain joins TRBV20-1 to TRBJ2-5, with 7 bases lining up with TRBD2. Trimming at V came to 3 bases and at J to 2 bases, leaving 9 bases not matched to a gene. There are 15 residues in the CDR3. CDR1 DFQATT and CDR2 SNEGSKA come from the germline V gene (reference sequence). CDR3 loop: CSASGRTRPQETQYF. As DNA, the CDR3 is TGCAGTGCTAGCGGGCGGACTAGGCCACAAGAGACCCAGTACTTC.

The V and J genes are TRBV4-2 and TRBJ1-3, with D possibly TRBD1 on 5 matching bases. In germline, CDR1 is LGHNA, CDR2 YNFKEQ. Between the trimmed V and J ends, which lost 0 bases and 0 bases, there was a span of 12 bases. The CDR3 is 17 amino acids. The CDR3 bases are TGTGCCAGCAGCCAAGAATTTGGGACCGACTCTGGAAACACCATATATTTT. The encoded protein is CASSQEFGTDSGNTIYF.